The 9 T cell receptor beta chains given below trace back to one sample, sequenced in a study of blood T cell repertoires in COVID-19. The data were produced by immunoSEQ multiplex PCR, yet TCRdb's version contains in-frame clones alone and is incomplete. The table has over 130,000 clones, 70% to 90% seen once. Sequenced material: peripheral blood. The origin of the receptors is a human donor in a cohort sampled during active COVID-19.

CDR3 sequence: CATSRGGTSGIREQFF. The CDR3 DNA is TGTGCCACCAGCAGGGGCGGGACTAGCGGGATTCGAGAGCAGTTCTTC. This chain connects TRBV15 to TRBJ2-1; 13 nucleotides line up with TRBD2. V was clipped by 3 bases and J by 10 bases; unmatched bases: 9. CDR1 LNHNV and CDR2 YYDKDF come from the germline V gene (reference sequence). The CDR3 length is 16 residues. The entire variable domain, with the rest obtained from reference TRBV15 and TRBJ2-1, is as follows: DAMVIQNPRYQVTQFGKPVTLSCSQTLNHNVMYWYQQKSSQAPKLLFHYYDKDFNNEADTPDNFQSRRPNTSFCFLDIRSPGLGDTAMYLCATSRGGTSGIREQFFGPGTRLTVL.

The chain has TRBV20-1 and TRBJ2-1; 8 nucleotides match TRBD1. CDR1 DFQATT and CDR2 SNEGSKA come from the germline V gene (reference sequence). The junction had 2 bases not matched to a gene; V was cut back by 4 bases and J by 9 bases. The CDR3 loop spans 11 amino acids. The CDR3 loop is CSATTGGEQFF. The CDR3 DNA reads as TGCAGTGCTACCACAGGGGGTGAGCAGTTCTTC.

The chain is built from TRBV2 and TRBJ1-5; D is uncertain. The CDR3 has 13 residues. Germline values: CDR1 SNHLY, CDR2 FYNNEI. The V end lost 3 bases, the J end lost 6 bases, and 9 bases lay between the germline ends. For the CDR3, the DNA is TGTGCCAGCAGTGATACCGGGTTTCAGCCCCAGCATTTT. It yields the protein CASSDTGFQPQHF.

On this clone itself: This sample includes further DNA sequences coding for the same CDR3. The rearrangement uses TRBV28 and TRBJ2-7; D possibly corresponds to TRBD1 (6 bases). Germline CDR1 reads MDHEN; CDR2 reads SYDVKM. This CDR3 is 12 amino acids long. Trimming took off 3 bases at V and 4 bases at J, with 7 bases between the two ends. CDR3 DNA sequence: TGTGCCAGCAGTTTGACAGGTTACGAGCAGTACTTC. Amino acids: CASSLTGYEQYF.

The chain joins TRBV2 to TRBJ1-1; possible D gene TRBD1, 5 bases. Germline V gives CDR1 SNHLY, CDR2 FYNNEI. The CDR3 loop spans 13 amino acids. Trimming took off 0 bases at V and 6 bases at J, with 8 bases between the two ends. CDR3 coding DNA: TGTGCCAGCAGTGAAGCGTGGGGCGCTGAAGCTTTCTTT. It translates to CASSEAWGAEAFF.

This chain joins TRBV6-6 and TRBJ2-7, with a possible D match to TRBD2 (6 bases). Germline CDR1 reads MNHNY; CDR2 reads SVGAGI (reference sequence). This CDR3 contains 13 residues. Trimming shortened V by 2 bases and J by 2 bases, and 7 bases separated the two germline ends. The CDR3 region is CASSYPGAYEQYF. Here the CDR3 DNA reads TGTGCCAGCAGTTACCCGGGGGCCTACGAGCAGTACTTC.

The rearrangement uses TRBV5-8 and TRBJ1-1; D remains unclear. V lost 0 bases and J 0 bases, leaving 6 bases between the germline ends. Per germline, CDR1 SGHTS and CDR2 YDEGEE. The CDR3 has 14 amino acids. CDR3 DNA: TGTGCCAGCAGCTTGGCCCCCATGAACACTGAAGCTTTCTTT. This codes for CASSLAPMNTEAFF.

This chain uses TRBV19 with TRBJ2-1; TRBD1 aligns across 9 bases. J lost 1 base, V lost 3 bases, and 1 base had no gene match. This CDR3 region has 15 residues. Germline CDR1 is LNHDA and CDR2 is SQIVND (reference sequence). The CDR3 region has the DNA TGTGCCAGTAGTATGGGGACAGGGTCCTACAATGAGCAGTTCTTC. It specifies CASSMGTGSYNEQFF.

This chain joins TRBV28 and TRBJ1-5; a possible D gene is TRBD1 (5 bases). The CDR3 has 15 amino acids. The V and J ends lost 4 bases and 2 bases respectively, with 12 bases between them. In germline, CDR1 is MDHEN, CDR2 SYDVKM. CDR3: CASSSGPGGNQPQHF. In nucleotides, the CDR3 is TGTGCCAGCAGTTCAGGGCCGGGCGGCAATCAGCCCCAGCATTTT.